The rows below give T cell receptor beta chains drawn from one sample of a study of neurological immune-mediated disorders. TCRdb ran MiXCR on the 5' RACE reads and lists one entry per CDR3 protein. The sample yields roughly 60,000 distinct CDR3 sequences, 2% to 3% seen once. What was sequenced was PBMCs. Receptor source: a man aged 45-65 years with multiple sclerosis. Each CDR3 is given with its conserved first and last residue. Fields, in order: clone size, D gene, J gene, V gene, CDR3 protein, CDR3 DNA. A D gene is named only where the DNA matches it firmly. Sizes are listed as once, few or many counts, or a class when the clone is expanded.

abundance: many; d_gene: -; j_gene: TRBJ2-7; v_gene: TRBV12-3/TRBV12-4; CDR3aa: CASSPLGSQQYF; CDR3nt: TGTGCCAGCAGCCCCCTAGGATCTCAGCAGTACTTC
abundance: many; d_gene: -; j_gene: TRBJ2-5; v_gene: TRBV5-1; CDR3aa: CASSIEQGYQETQYF; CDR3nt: TGCGCCAGCAGCATCGAACAGGGTTACCAAGAGACCCAGTACTTC
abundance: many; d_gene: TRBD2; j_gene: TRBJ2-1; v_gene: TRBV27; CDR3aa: CASRQTSGVIYEQFF; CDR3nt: TGTGCCAGCAGACAGACTAGCGGGGTAATCTATGAGCAGTTCTTC
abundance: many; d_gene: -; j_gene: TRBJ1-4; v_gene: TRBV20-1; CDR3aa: CSARVPPTVANEKLFF; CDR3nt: TGCAGTGCTAGAGTTCCGCCGACAGTCGCTAATGAAAAACTGTTTTTT
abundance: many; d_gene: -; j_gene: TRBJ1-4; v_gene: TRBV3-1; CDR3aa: CASSSSQKLFF; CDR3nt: TGTGCCAGCAGCTCCAGCCAAAAACTGTTTTTT
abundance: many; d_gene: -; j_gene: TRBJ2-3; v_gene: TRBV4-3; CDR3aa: CASSQGVSVLTSTDTQYF; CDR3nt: TGCGCCAGCAGCCAAGGGGTTAGCGTCCTTACTAGCACAGATACGCAGTATTTT
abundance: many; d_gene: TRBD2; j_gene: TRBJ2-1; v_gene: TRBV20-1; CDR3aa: CSAPQTSGGPKQFF; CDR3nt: TGCAGTGCTCCCCAGACTAGCGGGGGCCCCAAGCAGTTCTTC
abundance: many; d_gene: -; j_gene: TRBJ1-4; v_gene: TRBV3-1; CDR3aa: CASSQGGRTNEKLFF; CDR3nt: TGTGCCAGCAGCCAAGGCGGAAGGACTAATGAAAAACTGTTTTTT
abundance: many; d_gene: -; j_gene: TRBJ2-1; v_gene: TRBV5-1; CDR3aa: CASSDGSSDEQFF; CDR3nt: TGCGCCAGCAGTGACGGGTCTTCGGATGAGCAGTTCTTC
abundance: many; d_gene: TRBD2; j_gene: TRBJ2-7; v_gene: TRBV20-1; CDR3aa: CSARTSGASYEQYF; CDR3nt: TGCAGTGCTCGGACTAGCGGGGCCTCCTACGAGCAGTACTTC